The 4 T cell receptor beta chains given below trace back to one sample, sequenced in a study of T cell responses to AZD1222 COVID-19 vaccine. TCRdb's copy holds only in-frame clones and misses some; the assay was immunoSEQ multiplex PCR. The sample contains around 150,000 clones, about four fifths of which appear only once. The starting material was peripheral blood, obtained on day 0 of AZD1222 vaccination. The receptors come from an adult in good health.

The chain links TRBV2 to TRBJ1-2; 8 bases fit TRBD1. The germline gives CDR1 SNHLY, CDR2 FYNNEI. The CDR3 is 14 amino acids. Germline trimming cut 5 bases from V and 7 bases from J; bases unmatched to any gene: 9. CDR3 sequence (DNA): TGTGCCAGCAGTCTACAGGGGGAAGTTTCTGGCTACACCTTC. Protein: CASSLQGEVSGYTF.

The CDR3 DNA sequence: TGTGCCAGTAGCCCCACGGGGGGACAAGGCGGCTACACCTTC. Its protein is CASSPTGGQGGYTF. The chain has TRBV19 and TRBJ1-2, with D maybe TRBD1 (6 bases). CDR1 is LNHDA and CDR2 is SQIVND in the germline V gene (reference sequence). V lost 6 bases, J lost 8 bases, and 19 bases lay in between. The CDR3 is made up of 14 amino acids.

The J gene is TRBJ2-7, the V gene TRBV5-1, with TRBD1 matching 9 bases. Germline lookup yields CDR1 SGHRS and CDR2 YFSETQ. Losses at the gene ends were 4 bases for V and 6 bases for J; bases not matched to a gene: 11. This CDR3 has 15 residues. The chain's CDR3 is CASSRTPGQGSEQYF. In DNA, the CDR3 is TGCGCCAGCAGCCGTACCCCGGGACAGGGCTCCGAGCAGTACTTC.

This clone is a singleton in its sample. Distinct nucleotide sequences in the sample also encode this CDR3. The V call is TRBV12-3 or TRBV12-4, the J call TRBJ2-7, with 7 nucleotides matching TRBD1. V lost 2 bases to trimming and J lost 3 bases; unmatched junction nucleotides: 1. The CDR3 has 13 amino acids. CDR3 protein: CASSLRQGYEQYF. The CDR3 DNA is TGTGCCAGCAGTTTAAGACAGGGCTACGAGCAGTACTTC.